Listed below are T cell receptor beta chains from one sample, sequenced in a study of blood T cells in healthy people across ages. Using its own MiXCR run on the 5' RACE reads, TCRdb lists one record per CDR3 protein. The sample gives roughly 1.7 million distinct CDR3 sequences, about 35% of which show up once; about 11% is in the top ten. The sample was blood. These receptors were collected from a woman younger than 45 in good health. CDR3s leave out the opening cysteine and the closing phenylalanine or tryptophan. The D gene is left open where the match is weak. Size tells how often a clone was seen (once, few, many) or the class of an expanded clone, and some rows leave it out.

d_gene: TRBD2
j_gene: TRBJ2-1
abundance: -
v_gene: TRBV20-1
CDR3aa: SAILAGKGNEQF

d_gene: -
j_gene: TRBJ1-1
abundance: few
v_gene: TRBV7-8
CDR3aa: ASSPGSGTRNTEAF

d_gene: -
j_gene: TRBJ1-4
abundance: -
v_gene: TRBV3-1
CDR3aa: AGSQGGATNEKLF

d_gene: -
j_gene: TRBJ1-2
abundance: -
v_gene: TRBV5-6
CDR3aa: ASSLRNGGGGYT

d_gene: -
j_gene: TRBJ1-2
abundance: once
v_gene: TRBV20-1
CDR3aa: SARESRDDGYT

d_gene: -
j_gene: TRBJ2-5
abundance: -
v_gene: TRBV7-9
CDR3aa: ASSYGVPDQETQY

d_gene: -
j_gene: TRBJ1-2
abundance: -
v_gene: TRBV5-1
CDR3aa: ASSLETARYGYT

d_gene: -
j_gene: -
abundance: -
v_gene: TRBV20-1
CDR3aa: SARGPQGPQETQY

d_gene: TRBD1
j_gene: TRBJ1-2
abundance: -
v_gene: TRBV20-1
CDR3aa: SAIVTGGGYGYT

d_gene: -
j_gene: TRBJ1-2
abundance: -
v_gene: TRBV6-1
CDR3aa: ASSALDRPYRYGYT

d_gene: -
j_gene: TRBJ2-5
abundance: -
v_gene: TRBV3-1
CDR3aa: ASSQAPGGETQY